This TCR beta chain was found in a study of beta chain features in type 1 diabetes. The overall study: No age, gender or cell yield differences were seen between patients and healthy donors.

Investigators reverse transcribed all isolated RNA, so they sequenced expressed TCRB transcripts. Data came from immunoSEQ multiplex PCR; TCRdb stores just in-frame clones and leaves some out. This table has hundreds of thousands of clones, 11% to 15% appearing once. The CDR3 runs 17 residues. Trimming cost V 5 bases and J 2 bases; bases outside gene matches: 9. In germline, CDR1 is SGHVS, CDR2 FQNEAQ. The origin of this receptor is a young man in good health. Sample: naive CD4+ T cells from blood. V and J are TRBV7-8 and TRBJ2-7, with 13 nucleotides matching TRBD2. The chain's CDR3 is CASSLWTSGSFAYEQYV. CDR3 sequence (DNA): TGTGCCAGCAGCCTTTGGACTAGCGGGAGCTTCGCCTACGAGCAGTACGTC.